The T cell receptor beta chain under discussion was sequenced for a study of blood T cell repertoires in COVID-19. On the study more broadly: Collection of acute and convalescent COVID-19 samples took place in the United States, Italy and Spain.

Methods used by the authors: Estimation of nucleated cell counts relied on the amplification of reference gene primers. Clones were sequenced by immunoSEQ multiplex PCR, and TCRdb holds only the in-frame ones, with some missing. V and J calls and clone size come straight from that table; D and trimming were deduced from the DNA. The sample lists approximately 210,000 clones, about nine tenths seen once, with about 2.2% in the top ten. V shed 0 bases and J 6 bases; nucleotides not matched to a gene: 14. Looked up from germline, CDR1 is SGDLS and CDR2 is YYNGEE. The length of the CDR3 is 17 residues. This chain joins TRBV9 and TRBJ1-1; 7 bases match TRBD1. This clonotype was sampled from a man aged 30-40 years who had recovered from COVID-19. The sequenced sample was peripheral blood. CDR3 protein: CASSVAGQAFEGSEAFF. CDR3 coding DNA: TGTGCCAGCAGCGTAGCTGGACAGGCGTTTGAAGGGTCTGAAGCTTTCTTT.